The TCR beta chain described here comes from a study of T cells in tuberculosis. About the study: Samples predate treatment or fall within its first 7 days. Findings and limits, study-wide: Active tuberculosis patients had shorter CDR3-alpha; the beta difference was nonsignificant. GEM motif frequencies gave about 70% accuracy; the GMM repertoire gave approximately 90%.

Profiling relied on immunoSEQ multiplex PCR, and the TCRdb table lists in-frame clones only, not all of them. The sample has tens of thousands of clones, roughly 93% seen once. Turning to this clone: Its antigen is not known.

Specified time point: new active TB diagnosis, blood taken before or within 7 days of starting treatment. Tuberculosis was confirmed by positive sputum smear and/or M. tuberculosis culture. Trimming pared 3 bases from V and 4 bases from J, leaving 4 bases between. The germline V gene has CDR1 WSHSY and CDR2 SAAADI. The CDR3 sequence is 11 residues long. The chain has TRBV10-2 and TRBJ2-7; D gene ambiguous. Sequencing used PBMCs, obtained at tuberculosis diagnosis. The TCR was taken from an adult with tuberculosis. CDR3 sequence (DNA): TGCGCCAGCAGTGACGGTTACGAGCAGTACTTC. Residues: CASSDGYEQYF.